This T cell receptor (beta chain) was found in a study of cytomegalovirus exposure and HLA in healthy donors. With 60 Vbeta and 13 Jbeta primers, the PCR was carried out. Data came from immunoSEQ multiplex PCR; TCRdb stores just in-frame clones and leaves some out. Here the sample spans 150,000 or so clones, about four fifths being singletons. V lost 8 bases and J lost 1; bases outside the gene matches: 9. The germline V gene encodes CDR1 SNHLY and CDR2 FYNNEI. The CDR3 spans 16 residues. The TCR was taken from a male donor in good health and CMV-seropositive. Sequences were obtained from PBMCs. V gene TRBV2 combines with J gene TRBJ1-3, with 9 nucleotides matching TRBD1. The CDR3: CASPSGTGSSGNTIYF. The CDR3 nucleotides read TGTGCCAGCCCAAGCGGGACAGGGAGTTCTGGAAACACCATATATTTT.